This TCR beta chain emerged from a study of blood T cell repertoires in COVID-19 (dated by TCRdb to the early 2020s). The study in broad terms: The collaborator samples originated in the United States, Italy and Spain and spanned the acute and convalescent phases of COVID-19. The prospective study material was composed of cDNA or gDNA derived from T cells, B-cell-depleted T cells, or PBMCs. Subjects who had been exposed to COVID-19, were actively infected with it, or had recovered from it provided the deeply sampled blood TCRbeta repertoires that made up the dataset. The repertoires were made available in a free public database intended to serve as a resource for research on the immune response to SARS-CoV-2. The samples were drawn from the first 160 participants of the ongoing ImmuneRACE study and from some 1,300 subjects provided by 6 global collaborators. Nearly every sample came with metadata listing a de-identified subject ID, COVID-19 status, age in years and sex. Where available, HLA class I and class II types were obtained from metadata supplied by the sample provider rather than from assay-based typing.

Whole blood was collected in K2EDTA tubes by collaborating institutions according to the institutions' own protocols. For TCRbeta analysis, collaborators shipped samples as frozen whole blood, isolated PBMCs, or DNA extracted from either of those sample types. Cut back by 1 base and 5 bases, the V and J ends lie 15 bases apart. CDR1 SEHNR and CDR2 FQNEAQ were looked up in the germline V gene (reference sequence). Spanning cysteine to phenylalanine, the CDR3 consists of 16 amino acids. The CDR3 DNA has 48 bases and is translated from base 1. On the study overall, not on this receptor specifically: Clinical and demographic metadata were provided uncurated, with the amount varying by source and participant.

TCRbeta CDR3 regions were amplified from genomic DNA by means of the immunoSEQ Assay, a bias-controlled multiplex PCR. Per the authors' processing: The number of nucleated cells in each sample was estimated from the amplification of reference gene primers within the assay. To quantify the absolute abundance of each unique TCRbeta CDR3 rearrangement, sequence reads were collapsed and filtered. For each sample, productive Simpson clonality was calculated as the square root of Simpson's diversity index over productive rearrangements. Entries here come from immuneACCESS through TCRdb and include only in-frame sequences with V and J called. Some clones fail to appear in such tables; in the studies checked, an unresolved V gene covers under half of the shortfall, and the cause of the remainder is unknown. From that table come the V and J calls and clone size; the DNA was used to work out D and trimming. This sample is represented by 45,000 or so clones; 70% to 90% of them were singletons. The ten largest clones take up 14% of the sample.

On this clone: Its antigen specificity is not known. The sample holds no much larger clone one base away, and base qualities are not on file.

This TCR derives from a human donor in a cohort sampled during active COVID-19. The rearranged segments are TRBV7-9 and TRBJ2-1; a tentative D call is TRBD2 (5 bases match). The sequencing sample was made of peripheral blood. The DNA sequence follows: TGTGCCAGCAGCTTAGGATTTGGGAGCGCCCACAATGAGCAGTTCTTC. This yields the protein CASSLGFGSAHNEQFF.